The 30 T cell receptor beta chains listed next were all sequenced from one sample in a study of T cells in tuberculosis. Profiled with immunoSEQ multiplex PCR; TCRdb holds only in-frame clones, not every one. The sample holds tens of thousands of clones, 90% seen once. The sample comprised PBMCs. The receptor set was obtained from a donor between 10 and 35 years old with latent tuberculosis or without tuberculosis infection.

The CDR3 region has the DNA TGTGCCAGTAGTAGGGAGGCGGGAACAGCTGTATCCTACGAGCAGTACTTC. Translation gives CASSREAGTAVSYEQYF. The chain is built from TRBV19 and TRBJ2-7; TRBD2 might be the D (6 bases). Germline CDR1 reads LNHDA; CDR2 reads SQIVND (reference sequence). Trimming removed 4 bases from V and 1 base from J, with 20 bases in between. CDR3 length: 17 amino acids.

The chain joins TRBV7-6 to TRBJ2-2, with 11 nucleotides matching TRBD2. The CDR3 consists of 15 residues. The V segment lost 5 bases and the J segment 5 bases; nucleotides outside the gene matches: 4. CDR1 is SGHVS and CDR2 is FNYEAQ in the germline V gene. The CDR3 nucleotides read TGTGCCAGCAGCCCGCCTAGCGGGGGGACCGGGGAGCTGTTTTTT. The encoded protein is CASSPPSGGTGELFF.

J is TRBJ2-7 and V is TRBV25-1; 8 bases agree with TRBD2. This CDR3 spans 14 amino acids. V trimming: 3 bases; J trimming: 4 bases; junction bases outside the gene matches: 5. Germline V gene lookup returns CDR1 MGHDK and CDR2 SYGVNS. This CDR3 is CASSDPGGIYEQYF. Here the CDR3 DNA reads TGTGCCAGCAGTGACCCGGGGGGGATTTACGAGCAGTACTTC.

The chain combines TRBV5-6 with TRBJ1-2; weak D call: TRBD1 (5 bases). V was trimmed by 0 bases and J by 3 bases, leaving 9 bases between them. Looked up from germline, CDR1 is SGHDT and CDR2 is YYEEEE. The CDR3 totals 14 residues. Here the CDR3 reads CASSLAGFHYGYTF. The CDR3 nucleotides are TGTGCCAGCAGCTTGGCAGGGTTCCACTATGGCTACACCTTC.

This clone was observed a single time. CDR3 DNA: TGTGCCAGCAGTTACGGGACAGTGAACACCGGGGAGCTGTTTTTT. This codes for CASSYGTVNTGELFF. The chain carries TRBV6-5 and TRBJ2-2; 7 bases align to TRBD1. This CDR3 region has 15 residues. From germline, CDR1 is MNHEY and CDR2 SVGAGI. The V segment lost 2 bases and the J segment 1 base; nucleotides outside the gene matches: 1.

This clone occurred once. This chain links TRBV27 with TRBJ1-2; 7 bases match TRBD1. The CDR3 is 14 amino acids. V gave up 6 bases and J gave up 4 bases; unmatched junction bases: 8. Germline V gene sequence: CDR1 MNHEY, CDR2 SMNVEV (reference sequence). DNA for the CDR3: TGTGCCAGCAGACCAACGGGACAGCCCTATGGCTACACCTTC. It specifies CASRPTGQPYGYTF.

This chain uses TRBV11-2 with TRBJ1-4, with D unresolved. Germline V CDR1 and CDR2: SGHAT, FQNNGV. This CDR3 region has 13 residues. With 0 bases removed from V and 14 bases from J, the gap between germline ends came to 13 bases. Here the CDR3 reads CASSLDMRVDLFF. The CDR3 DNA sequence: TGTGCCAGCAGCTTAGATATGAGGGTGGACCTGTTTTTT.

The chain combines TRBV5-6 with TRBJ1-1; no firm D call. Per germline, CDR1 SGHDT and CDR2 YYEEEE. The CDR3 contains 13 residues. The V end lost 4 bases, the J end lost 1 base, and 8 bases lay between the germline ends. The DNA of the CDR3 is TGTGCCAGCAGCCCTCGGTCGAACACTGAAGCTTTCTTT. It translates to CASSPRSNTEAFF.

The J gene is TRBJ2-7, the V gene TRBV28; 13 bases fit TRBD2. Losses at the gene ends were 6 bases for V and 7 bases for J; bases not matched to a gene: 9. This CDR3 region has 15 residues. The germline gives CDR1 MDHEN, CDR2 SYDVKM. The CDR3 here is CASRELAGGSLEQYF. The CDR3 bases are TGTGCCAGCAGGGAACTAGCGGGGGGGTCGTTGGAGCAGTACTTC.

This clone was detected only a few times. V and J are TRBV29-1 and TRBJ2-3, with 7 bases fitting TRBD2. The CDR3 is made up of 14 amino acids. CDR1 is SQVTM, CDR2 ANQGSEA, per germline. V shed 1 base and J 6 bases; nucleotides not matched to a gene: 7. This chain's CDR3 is CSVEAGQGGDTQYF. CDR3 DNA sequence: TGCAGCGTTGAAGCGGGGCAGGGAGGGGATACGCAGTATTTT.

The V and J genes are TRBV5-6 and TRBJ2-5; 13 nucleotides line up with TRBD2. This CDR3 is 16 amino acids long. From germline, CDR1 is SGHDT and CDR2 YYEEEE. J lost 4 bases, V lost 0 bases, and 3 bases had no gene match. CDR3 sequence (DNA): TGTGCCAGCAGCTTGGTACGGACTAGCGGGGGAGAGACCCAGTACTTC. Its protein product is CASSLVRTSGGETQYF. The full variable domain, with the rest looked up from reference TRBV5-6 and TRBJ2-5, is DAGVTQSPTHLIKTRGQQVTLRCSPKSGHDTVSWYQQALGQGPQFIFQYYEEEERQRGNFPDRFSGHQFPNYSSELNVNALLLGDSALYLCASSLVRTSGGETQYFGPGTRLLVL.

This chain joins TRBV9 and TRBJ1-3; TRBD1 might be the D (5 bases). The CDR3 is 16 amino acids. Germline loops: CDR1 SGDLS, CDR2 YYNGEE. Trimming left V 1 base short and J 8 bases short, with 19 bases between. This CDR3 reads CASSVRGDSSLDTIYF. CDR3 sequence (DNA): TGTGCCAGCAGCGTACGGGGGGATTCCTCTCTCGACACCATATATTTT.

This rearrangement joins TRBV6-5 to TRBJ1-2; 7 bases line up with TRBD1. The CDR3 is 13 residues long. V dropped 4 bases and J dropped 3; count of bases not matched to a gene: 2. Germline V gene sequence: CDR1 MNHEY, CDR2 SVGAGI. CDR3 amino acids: CASSWTGDYGYTF. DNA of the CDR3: TGTGCCAGCAGTTGGACAGGCGACTATGGCTACACCTTC.

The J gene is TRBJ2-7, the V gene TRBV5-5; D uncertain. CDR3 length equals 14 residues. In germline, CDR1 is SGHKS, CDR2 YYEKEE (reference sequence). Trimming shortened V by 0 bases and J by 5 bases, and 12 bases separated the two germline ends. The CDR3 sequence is CASSLEGSGNEQYF. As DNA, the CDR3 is TGTGCCAGCAGCTTGGAAGGCTCGGGTAACGAGCAGTACTTC.

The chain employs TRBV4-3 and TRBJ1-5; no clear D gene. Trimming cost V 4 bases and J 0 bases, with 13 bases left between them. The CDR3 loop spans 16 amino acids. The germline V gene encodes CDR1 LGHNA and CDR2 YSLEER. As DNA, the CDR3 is TGCGCCAGCAGCCGCTACCTAAGAGATAGCAATCAGCCCCAGCATTTT. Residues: CASSRYLRDSNQPQHF.

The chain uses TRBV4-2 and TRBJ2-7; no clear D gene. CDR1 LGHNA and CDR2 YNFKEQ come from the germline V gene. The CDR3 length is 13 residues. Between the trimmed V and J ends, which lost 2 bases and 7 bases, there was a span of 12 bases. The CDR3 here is CASSQWAGGEQYF. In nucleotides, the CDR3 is TGTGCCAGCAGCCAATGGGCCGGTGGGGAGCAGTACTTC.

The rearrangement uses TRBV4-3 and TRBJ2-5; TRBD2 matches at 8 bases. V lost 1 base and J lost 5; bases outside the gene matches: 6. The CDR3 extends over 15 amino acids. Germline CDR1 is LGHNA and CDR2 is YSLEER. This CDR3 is CASSQVRGGGETQYF. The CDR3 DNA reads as TGCGCCAGCAGCCAAGTCCGGGGGGGCGGCGAGACCCAGTACTTC.

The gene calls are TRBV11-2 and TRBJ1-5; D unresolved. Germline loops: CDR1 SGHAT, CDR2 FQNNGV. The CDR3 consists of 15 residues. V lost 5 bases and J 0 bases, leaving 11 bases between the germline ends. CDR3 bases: TGTGCCAGCAGCCAAAGCCGGGGTAGCAATCAGCCCCAGCATTTT. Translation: CASSQSRGSNQPQHF.

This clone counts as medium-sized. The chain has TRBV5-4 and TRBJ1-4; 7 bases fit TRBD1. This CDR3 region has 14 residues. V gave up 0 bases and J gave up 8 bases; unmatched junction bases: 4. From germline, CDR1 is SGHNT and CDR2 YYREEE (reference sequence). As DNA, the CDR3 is TGTGCCAGCAGCTTGGAGGGGGCCGGAGAAAAACTGTTTTTT. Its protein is CASSLEGAGEKLFF.

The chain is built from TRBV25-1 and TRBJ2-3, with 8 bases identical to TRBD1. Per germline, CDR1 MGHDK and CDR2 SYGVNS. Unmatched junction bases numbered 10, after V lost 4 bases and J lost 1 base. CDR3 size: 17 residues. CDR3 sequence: CASSVQGQGWGTDTQYF. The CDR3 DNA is TGTGCCAGCAGTGTGCAAGGACAGGGATGGGGCACAGATACGCAGTATTTT.

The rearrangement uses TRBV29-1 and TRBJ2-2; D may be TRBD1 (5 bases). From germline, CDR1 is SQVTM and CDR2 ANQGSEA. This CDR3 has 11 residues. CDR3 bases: TGCACAGGGTTGAACACCGGGGAGCTGTTTTTT. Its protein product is CTGLNTGELFF.

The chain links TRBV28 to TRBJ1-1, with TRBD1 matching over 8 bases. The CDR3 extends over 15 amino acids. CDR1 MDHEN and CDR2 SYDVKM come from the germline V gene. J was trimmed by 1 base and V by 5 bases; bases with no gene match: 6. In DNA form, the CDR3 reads TGTGCCAGCAGTAAAGGACAGGGAAGGAACACTGAAGCTTTCTTT. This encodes CASSKGQGRNTEAFF.

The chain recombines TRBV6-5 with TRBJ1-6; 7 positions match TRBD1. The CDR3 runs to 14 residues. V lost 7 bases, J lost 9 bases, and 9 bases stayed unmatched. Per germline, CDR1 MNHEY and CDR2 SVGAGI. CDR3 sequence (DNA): TGTGCCAGCACCCCAACAGGGGTGGGTTCACCCCTCCACTTT. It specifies CASTPTGVGSPLHF.

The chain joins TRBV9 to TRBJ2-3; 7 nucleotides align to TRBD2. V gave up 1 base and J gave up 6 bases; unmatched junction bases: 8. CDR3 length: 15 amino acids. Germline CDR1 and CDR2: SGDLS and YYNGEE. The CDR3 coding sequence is TGTGCCAGCAGCGTAACGGGGGGTTTTGTGGATACGCAGTATTTT. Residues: CASSVTGGFVDTQYF.

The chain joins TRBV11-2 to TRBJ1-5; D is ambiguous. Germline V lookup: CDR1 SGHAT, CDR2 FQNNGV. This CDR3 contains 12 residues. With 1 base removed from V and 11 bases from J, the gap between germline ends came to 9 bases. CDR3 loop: CASSLGSGTQHF. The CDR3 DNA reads TGTGCCAGCAGCTTAGGATCCGGGACCCAGCATTTT.

CDR3 region: CASSLGSAGANGYTF. Written as DNA, the CDR3 is TGTGCCAGCAGTTTAGGGTCGGCAGGGGCTAATGGCTACACCTTC. The V and J genes are TRBV28 and TRBJ1-2; D might be TRBD1 (6 bases). V lost 2 bases and J 6 bases, leaving 16 bases between the germline ends. The CDR3 consists of 15 residues. The V gene's germline CDR1 is MDHEN and CDR2 SYDVKM.

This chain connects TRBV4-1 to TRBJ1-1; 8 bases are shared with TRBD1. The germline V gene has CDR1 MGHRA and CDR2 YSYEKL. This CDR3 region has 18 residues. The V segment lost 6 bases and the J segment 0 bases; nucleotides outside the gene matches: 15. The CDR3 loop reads CASRYRGVNPRMNTEAFF. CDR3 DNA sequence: TGCGCCAGCAGGTACAGGGGGGTCAATCCTAGAATGAACACTGAAGCTTTCTTT.

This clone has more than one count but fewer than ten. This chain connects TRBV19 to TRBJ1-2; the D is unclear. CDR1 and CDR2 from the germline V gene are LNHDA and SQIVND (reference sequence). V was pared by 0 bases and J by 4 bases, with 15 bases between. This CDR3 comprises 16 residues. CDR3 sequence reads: CASSIDLAGQAYGYTF. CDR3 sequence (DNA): TGTGCCAGTAGTATAGATCTAGCGGGCCAGGCCTATGGCTACACCTTC.

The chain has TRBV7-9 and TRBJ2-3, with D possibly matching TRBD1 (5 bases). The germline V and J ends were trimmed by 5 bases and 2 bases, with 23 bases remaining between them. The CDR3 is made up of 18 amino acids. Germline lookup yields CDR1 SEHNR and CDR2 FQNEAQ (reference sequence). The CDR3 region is CASSQPTTGATLTDTQYF. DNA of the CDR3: TGTGCCAGCAGCCAACCCACTACAGGAGCTACCCTCACAGATACGCAGTATTTT. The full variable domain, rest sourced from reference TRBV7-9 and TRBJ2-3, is DTGVSQNPRHKITKRGQNVTFRCDPISEHNRLYWYRQTLGQGPEFLTYFQNEAQLEKSRLLSDRFSAERPKGSFSTLEIQRTEQGDSAMYLCASSQPTTGATLTDTQYFGPGTRLTVL.

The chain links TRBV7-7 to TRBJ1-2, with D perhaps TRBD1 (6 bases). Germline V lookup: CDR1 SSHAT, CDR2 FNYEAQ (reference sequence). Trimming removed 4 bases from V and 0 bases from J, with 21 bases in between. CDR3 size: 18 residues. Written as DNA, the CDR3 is TGTGCCAGCAGCTCCGGACCGGGGGGGCAGTCGACTAACTATGGCTACACCTTC. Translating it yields CASSSGPGGQSTNYGYTF.